This T cell receptor (beta chain) emerged from a study of a mutant IDH1 vaccine in newly diagnosed glioma. Overall study context: Previous care, which was radiotherapy, temozolomide, or both, most often involved both. Regarding the study as a whole: Pseudoprogression seemed unrelated to changes in top peripheral T cell clonotypes.

This clone was counted only a few times. Its target is unknown. Time point given: week 11, during vaccination. Doses consisted of 300 ug of mutant IDH1 20-mer peptide each, paired with topical imiquimod. J gave up 4 bases and V 6 bases, and 7 bases lay outside the gene matches. The V gene's germline CDR1 is MRHNA and CDR2 SNTAGT. This CDR3 is 17 amino acids long. Profiled with immunoSEQ multiplex PCR; TCRdb holds only in-frame clones, not every one. The sample lists roughly 120,000 clones; around 80% were seen once. The clonotype originates from a man in his forties with glioma. The rearrangement joins TRBV6-4 to TRBJ2-2; 14 bases line up with TRBD2. The sequences come from PBMCs, collected from a glioma patient whose treatment included an IDH1 peptide vaccine. The CDR3 is CASSKGLAGGPTGELFF. In nucleotides, the CDR3 is TGTGCCAGCAGCAAAGGACTAGCGGGAGGCCCCACCGGGGAGCTGTTTTTT.